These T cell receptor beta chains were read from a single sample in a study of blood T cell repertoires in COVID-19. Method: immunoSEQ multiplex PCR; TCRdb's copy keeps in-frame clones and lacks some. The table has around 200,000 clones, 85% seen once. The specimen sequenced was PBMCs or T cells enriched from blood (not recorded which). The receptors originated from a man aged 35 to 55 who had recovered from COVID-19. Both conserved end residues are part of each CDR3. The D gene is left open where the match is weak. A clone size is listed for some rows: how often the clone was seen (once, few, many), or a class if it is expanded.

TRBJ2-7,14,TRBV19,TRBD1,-,TGTGCCAGTAGTATAGAAGGGACAGGGAAGACGCAGTACTTC,CASSIEGTGKTQYF
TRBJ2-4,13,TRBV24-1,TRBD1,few,TGTGCCACCAGTGATTTGGGGACAGGAGTTCAGTACTTC,CATSDLGTGVQYF
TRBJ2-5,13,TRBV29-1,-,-,TGCAGCGTTGAGGACTGGTTCCAAGAGACCCAGTACTTC,CSVEDWFQETQYF
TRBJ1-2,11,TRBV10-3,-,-,TGTGCCATCAGTGAGTCGCGCCACCTCACCTTC,CAISESRHLTF
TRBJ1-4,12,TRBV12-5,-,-,TGTGCTAGTGTACTGACTGGAGAAAAACTGTTTTTT,CASVLTGEKLFF
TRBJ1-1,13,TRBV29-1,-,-,TGCAGCGTTGACCGCCAGGGCAACACTGAAGCTTTCTTT,CSVDRQGNTEAFF
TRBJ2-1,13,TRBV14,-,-,TGTGCCAGCAGCCAATTTAGAAACAATGAGCAGTTCTTC,CASSQFRNNEQFF
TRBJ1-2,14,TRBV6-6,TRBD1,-,TGTGCCAGCAGAACGAGACAGGGGGACTATGGCTACACCTTC,CASRTRQGDYGYTF
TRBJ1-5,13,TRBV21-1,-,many,TGTGCCAGCAGCGACAGGGTCTGTCAGCCCCAGCATTTT,CASSDRVCQPQHF
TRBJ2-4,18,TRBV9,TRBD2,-,TGTGCCAGCAGCGTAGCTAAGGGTCGGACTAGTAAAGGGAACATTCAGTACTTC,CASSVAKGRTSKGNIQYF
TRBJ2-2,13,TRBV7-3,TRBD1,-,TGTGCCAGCAGCCCGGGACAGACCGGGGAGCTGTTTTTT,CASSPGQTGELFF
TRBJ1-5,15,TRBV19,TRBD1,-,TGTGCCAGTCGGTCGGGACAGGGTGTCGGTCAGCCCCAGCATTTT,CASRSGQGVGQPQHF
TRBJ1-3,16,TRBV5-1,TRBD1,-,TGCGCCAGCAGCGGTGGGGACAGCCTCTCTGGAAACACCATATATTTT,CASSGGDSLSGNTIYF
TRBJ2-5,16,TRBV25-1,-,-,TGTGCCAGCAGTGACGGGACACCCCGAGGGGTGGAGACCCAGTACTTC,CASSDGTPRGVETQYF
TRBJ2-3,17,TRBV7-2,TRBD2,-,TGTGCCAGCAGCTTAGCAGTGGGGCTAGCGGTGAGGAATACGCAGTATTTT,CASSLAVGLAVRNTQYF
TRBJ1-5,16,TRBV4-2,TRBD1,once,TGTGCCAGCAGCCAAGGCCAGACAGGGTTTCCTCAGCCCCAGCATTTT,CASSQGQTGFPQPQHF
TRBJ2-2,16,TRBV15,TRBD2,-,TGTGCCACCAGCAGAGCTTGGACTAGCGGGGCCGGGGAGCTGTTTTTT,CATSRAWTSGAGELFF
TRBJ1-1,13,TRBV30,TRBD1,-,TGTGCCGTAAACCCGGGACAGGGATATGAAGCTTTCTTT,CAVNPGQGYEAFF
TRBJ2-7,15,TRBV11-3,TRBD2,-,TGTGCCAGCAGTCGGACTAGCGGGAGGGTCCACGAGCAGTACTTC,CASSRTSGRVHEQYF
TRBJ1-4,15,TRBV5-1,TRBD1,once,TGCGCCAGCAGCGTGTCAGGGGGAACTAATGAAAAACTGTTTTTT,CASSVSGGTNEKLFF
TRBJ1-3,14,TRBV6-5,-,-,TGTGCCAGCACCGCCGACAGGATTGGAAACACCATATATTTT,CASTADRIGNTIYF
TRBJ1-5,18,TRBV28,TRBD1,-,TGTGCCAGCAGTATTCCCGGACAGGGGACATATAGCAATCAGCCCCAGCATTTT,CASSIPGQGTYSNQPQHF
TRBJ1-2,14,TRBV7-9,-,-,TGTGCCAGCAGCTTAGGAAGAGATGCTATGAGCTACACCTTC,CASSLGRDAMSYTF
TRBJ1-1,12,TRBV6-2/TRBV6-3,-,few,TGTGCCAGCAGTCAGGTGCGCACTGAAGCTTTCTTT,CASSQVRTEAFF
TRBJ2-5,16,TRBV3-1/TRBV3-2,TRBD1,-,TGTGCCAGCAGCTCCCCGGGACAGGTCCGCCGGGAGACCCAGTACTTC,CASSSPGQVRRETQYF
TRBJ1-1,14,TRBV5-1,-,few,TGCGCCAGCAGCGCCGGGACTCTGAACACTGAAGCTTTCTTT,CASSAGTLNTEAFF
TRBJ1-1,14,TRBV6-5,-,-,TGTGCCAGCAGTTACGGAGGACTGAACACTGAAGCTTTCTTT,CASSYGGLNTEAFF
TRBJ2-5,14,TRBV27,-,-,TGTGCCAGCAGTTTATCCGAGGTTCGGGAGACCCAGTACTTC,CASSLSEVRETQYF
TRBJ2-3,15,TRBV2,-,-,TGTGCCAGCAGTGTAGAGCGGTTTAGCACAGATACGCAGTATTTT,CASSVERFSTDTQYF
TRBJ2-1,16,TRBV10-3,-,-,TGTGCCATCAGTGAGTCGTACCAGGGCTCCTACAATGAGCAGTTCTTC,CAISESYQGSYNEQFF
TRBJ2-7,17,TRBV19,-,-,TGTGCCAGTAGTATAGGCGGGGCAGAGACAGCCATCTACGAGCAGTACTTC,CASSIGGAETAIYEQYF
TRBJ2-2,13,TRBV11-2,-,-,TGTGCCAGCAGCTTAGGACTGACCGGGGAGCTGTTTTTT,CASSLGLTGELFF
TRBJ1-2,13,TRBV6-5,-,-,TGTGCCAGCAGCCTACGGGGGGGCCATGGCTACACCTTC,CASSLRGGHGYTF
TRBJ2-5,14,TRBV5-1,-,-,TGCGCCAGCAGCTTGGGAGATGCTGAAGAGACCCAGTACTTC,CASSLGDAEETQYF
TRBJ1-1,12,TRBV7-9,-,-,TGTGCCAGCAAAGACTTAAACACTGAAGCTTTCTTT,CASKDLNTEAFF
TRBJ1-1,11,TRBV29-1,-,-,TGCAGCGGATACATAATCTCTGAAGCTTTCTTT,CSGYIISEAFF
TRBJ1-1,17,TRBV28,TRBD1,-,TGTGCCAGCAGTTGGACACAGGGGGCGCTCGGGAACACTGAAGCTTTCTTT,CASSWTQGALGNTEAFF
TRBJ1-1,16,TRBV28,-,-,TGTGCCAGCAGCCGGGACACAGCATTCATGAACACTGAAGCTTTCTTT,CASSRDTAFMNTEAFF
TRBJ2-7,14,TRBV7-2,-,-,TGTGCCAGCAGCCAGGGGACAAGGCTCGGCGAGCAGTACTTC,CASSQGTRLGEQYF
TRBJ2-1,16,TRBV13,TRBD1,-,TGTGCCAGCAGCTTTCGGACAGGGAGCTCCTACAATGAGCAGTTCTTC,CASSFRTGSSYNEQFF
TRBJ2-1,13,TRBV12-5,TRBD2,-,TGTGCTAGTGGTTGGACTAGCGTGGATGAGCAGTTCTTC,CASGWTSVDEQFF
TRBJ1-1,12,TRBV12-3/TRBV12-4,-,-,TGTGCCAGCTCCAGGGGCCCCCTCGAAGCTTTCTTT,CASSRGPLEAFF
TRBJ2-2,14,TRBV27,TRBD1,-,TGTGCCAGCAGGAGGACAGGAGACACCGGGGAGCTGTTTTTT,CASRRTGDTGELFF
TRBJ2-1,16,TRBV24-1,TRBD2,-,TGTGCCACCAGTGATTTTAGCGGGAGGGCTTACAATGAGCAGTTCTTC,CATSDFSGRAYNEQFF
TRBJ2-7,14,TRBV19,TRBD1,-,TGTGCCAGTAGCCCGACAGGGGACATGAGGGAGCAGTACTTC,CASSPTGDMREQYF
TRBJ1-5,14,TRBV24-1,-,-,TGTGCCACCAGTGAGCAGGGGTTCGGTCAGCCCCAGCATTTT,CATSEQGFGQPQHF
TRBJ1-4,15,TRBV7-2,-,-,TGTGCCAGCAGCTTAGCGGGGGGTGGGAATGAAAAACTGTTTTTT,CASSLAGGGNEKLFF
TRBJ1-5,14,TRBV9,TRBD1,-,TGTGCCAGCAGCGTTGGGACAGTCGGTCAGCCCCAGCATTTT,CASSVGTVGQPQHF
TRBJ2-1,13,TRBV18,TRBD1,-,TGTGCCAGCTCACTGGGACAGGACAATGAGCAGTTCTTC,CASSLGQDNEQFF
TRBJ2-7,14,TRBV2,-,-,TGTGCCAGCAGTGAAGGCAGGGGAAACTACGAGCAGTACTTC,CASSEGRGNYEQYF
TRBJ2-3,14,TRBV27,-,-,TGTGCCAGCAGCCTCGGGAAGGGGGCAGATACGCAGTATTTT,CASSLGKGADTQYF
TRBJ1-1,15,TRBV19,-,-,TGTGCCAGTAGCCGGACAGACAGTATGAACACTGAAGCTTTCTTT,CASSRTDSMNTEAFF
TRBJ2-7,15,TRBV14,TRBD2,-,TGTGCCAGCAGTCCCCGGACTAGCGGCCCCTACGAGCAGTACTTC,CASSPRTSGPYEQYF
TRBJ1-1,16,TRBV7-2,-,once,TGTGCCAGCAGCTTAACTAGGGGGAATGGGATCACTGAAGCTTTCTTT,CASSLTRGNGITEAFF
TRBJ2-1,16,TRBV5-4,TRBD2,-,TGTGCCAGCAGCTTAGAGCCGGGACTAGTTTTCAATGAGCAGTTCTTC,CASSLEPGLVFNEQFF
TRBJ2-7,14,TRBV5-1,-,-,TGCGCCAGCAGCAAATACACTAGGACGGGACTGCAGTACTTC,CASSKYTRTGLQYF
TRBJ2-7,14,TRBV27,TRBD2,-,TGTGCCAGTTGGGCCCCGGGAGGCTCCTACGAGCAGTACTTC,CASWAPGGSYEQYF
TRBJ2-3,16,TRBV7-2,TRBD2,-,TGTGCCAGCAGCTTGGGACTAGCGGGATGGTCAGATACGCAGTATTTT,CASSLGLAGWSDTQYF
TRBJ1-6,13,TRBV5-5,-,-,TGTGCCAGCAGCCTACGTTTCCGGCGGGCCCTCCACTTT,CASSLRFRRALHF
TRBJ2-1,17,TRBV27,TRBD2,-,TGTGCCAGCAGTTTGGGAACTGGCCTAGCGGTTAGCCATGAGCAGTTCTTC,CASSLGTGLAVSHEQFF